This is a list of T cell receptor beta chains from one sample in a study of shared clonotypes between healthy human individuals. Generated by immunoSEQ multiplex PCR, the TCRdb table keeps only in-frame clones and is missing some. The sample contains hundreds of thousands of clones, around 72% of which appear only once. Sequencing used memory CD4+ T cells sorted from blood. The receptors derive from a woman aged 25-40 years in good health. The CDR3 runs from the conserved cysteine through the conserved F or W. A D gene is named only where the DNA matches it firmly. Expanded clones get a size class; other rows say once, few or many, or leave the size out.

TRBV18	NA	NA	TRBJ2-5	CASSPFGGSEETQYF	TGTGCCAGCTCACCCTTCGGGGGAAGTGAGGAGACCCAGTACTTC
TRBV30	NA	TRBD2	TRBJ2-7	CAGGGGTYEQYF	TGTGCCGGGGGGGGAGGAACCTACGAGCAGTACTTC
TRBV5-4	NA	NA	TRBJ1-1	CASSLGGRRNTEAFF	TGTGCCAGCAGCTTGGGGGGACGGCGGAACACTGAAGCTTTCTTT
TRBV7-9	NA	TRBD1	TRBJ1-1	CASSTGQEAFF	TGTGCCAGCAGCACGGGACAGGAGGCTTTCTTT
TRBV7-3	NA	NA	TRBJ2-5	CASSWGLGAEETQYF	TGTGCCAGCAGCTGGGGTTTGGGGGCTGAAGAGACCCAGTACTTC
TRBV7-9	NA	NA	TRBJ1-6	CASSLRGGDSPLHF	TGTGCCAGCAGCTTACGGGGTGGCGATTCACCCCTCCACTTT
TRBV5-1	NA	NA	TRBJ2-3	CASSLKGPTDTQYF	TGCGCCAGCAGCTTAAAGGGTCCCACAGATACGCAGTATTTT
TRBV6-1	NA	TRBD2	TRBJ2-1	CASSVRLAGAGEQFF	TGTGCCAGCAGTGTAAGACTAGCGGGAGCCGGTGAGCAGTTCTTC
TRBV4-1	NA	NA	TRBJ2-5	CASSQDGLGRRSGTQYF	TGCGCCAGCAGCCAAGATGGTTTGGGACGCCGGTCAGGGACCCAGTACTTC
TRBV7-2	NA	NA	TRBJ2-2	CASSLGGLVGGELFF	TGTGCCAGCAGCTTGGGGGGGCTGGTCGGCGGGGAGCTGTTTTTT
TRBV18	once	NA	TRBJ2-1	CASSPYGGGPYNEQFF	TGTGCCAGCTCGCCCTATGGCGGAGGTCCCTACAATGAGCAGTTCTTC
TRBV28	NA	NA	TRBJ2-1	CASSSGGTYNEQFF	TGTGCCAGCTCCAGTGGGGGGACCTACAATGAGCAGTTCTTC
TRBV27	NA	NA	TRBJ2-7	CASSLQASYEQYF	TGTGCCAGCAGTTTACAGGCCTCCTACGAGCAGTACTTC
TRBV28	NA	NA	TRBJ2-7	CASSLGTDYRGQYF	TGTGCCAGCAGTTTAGGGACGGATTATAGAGGGCAGTACTTC
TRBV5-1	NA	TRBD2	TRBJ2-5	CASSPASGRETQYF	TGCGCCAGCAGCCCCGCTAGCGGGAGGGAGACCCAGTACTTC
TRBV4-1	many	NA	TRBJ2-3	CASSQVGGTTDTQYF	TGCGCCAGCAGCCAAGTCGGCGGGACGACAGATACGCAGTATTTT
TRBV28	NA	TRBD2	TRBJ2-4	CASSLGTSGIQYF	TGTGCCAGCAGCCTTGGGACTAGCGGCATTCAGTACTTC
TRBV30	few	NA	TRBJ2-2	CAWSVQQNTGELFF	TGTGCCTGGAGTGTACAACAGAACACCGGGGAGCTGTTTTTT
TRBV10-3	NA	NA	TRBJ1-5	CAIRERGNQPQHF	TGTGCCATCAGGGAGCGGGGAAATCAGCCCCAGCATTTT
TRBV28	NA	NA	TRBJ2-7	CASSPAHGYEQYF	TGTGCCAGCAGCCCTGCCCATGGTTACGAGCAGTACTTC
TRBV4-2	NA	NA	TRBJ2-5	CASSGRLETQYF	TGTGCCAGCAGCGGGCGGCTAGAGACCCAGTACTTC
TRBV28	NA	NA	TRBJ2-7	CASSLIGIGEQYF	TGTGCCAGCAGTTTGATTGGAATCGGCGAGCAGTACTTC
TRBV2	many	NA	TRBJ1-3	CASSEDGGWRGNTIYF	TGTGCCAGCAGTGAAGACGGTGGCTGGAGAGGAAACACCATATATTTT
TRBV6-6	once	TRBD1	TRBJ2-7	CASSDRTGGNDEQYF	TGTGCCAGCAGTGACCGGACAGGGGGCAACGACGAGCAGTACTTC
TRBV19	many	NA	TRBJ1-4	CATSQVDEKLFF	TGTGCCACTTCACAGGTGGATGAAAAACTGTTTTTT
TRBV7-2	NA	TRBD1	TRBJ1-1	CASSPGQGKTQGTEAFF	TGTGCCAGCAGCCCCGGACAGGGTAAAACACAGGGCACTGAAGCTTTCTTT
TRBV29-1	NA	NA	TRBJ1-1	CSVESGLEAFF	TGCAGCGTTGAATCCGGGTTAGAAGCTTTCTTT
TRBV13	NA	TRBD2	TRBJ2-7	CASSTTGTTYEQYF	TGTGCCAGCAGCACTACCGGGACTACCTACGAGCAGTACTTC
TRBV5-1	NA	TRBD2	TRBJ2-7	CASSSPLAGATYEQYF	TGCGCCAGCAGCTCACCTCTAGCGGGAGCCACCTACGAGCAGTACTTC
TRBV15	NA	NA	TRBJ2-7	CATSRVPGDYEQYF	TGTGCCACCAGCAGAGTTCCAGGGGACTACGAGCAGTACTTC
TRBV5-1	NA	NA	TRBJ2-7	CASRRVEGTQQYF	TGCGCCAGCAGGAGGGTCGAGGGAACCCAGCAGTACTTC
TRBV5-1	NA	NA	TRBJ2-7	CASSEGYEQYF	TGCGCCAGCAGCGAAGGGTACGAGCAGTACTTC
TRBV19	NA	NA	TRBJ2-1	CASSRLDEQFF	TGTGCCAGTAGTAGACTAGATGAGCAGTTCTTC
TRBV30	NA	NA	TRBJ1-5	CAWSRTVNQPQHF	TGTGCCTGGAGTCGGACGGTGAATCAGCCCCAGCATTTT
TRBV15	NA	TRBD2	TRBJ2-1	CATSRDIIGLAARRVNEQFF	TGTGCCACCAGCAGAGATATAATTGGGCTAGCGGCTCGACGGGTCAATGAGCAGTTCTTC
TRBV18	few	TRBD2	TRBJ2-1	CASLRALAGSFNEQFF	TGTGCCAGCCTCAGAGCTCTAGCGGGTTCTTTTAATGAGCAGTTCTTC
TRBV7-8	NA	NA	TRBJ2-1	CASSLGRSREYNEQFF	TGTGCCAGCAGCTTAGGCCGGAGTAGGGAGTACAATGAGCAGTTCTTC
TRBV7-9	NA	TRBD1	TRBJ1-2	CASSWDRGYGYTF	TGTGCCAGCAGCTGGGACAGGGGGTATGGCTACACCTTC
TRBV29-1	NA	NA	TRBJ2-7	CSGTGTFSYEQYF	TGCAGCGGGACCGGGACATTTTCCTACGAGCAGTACTTC
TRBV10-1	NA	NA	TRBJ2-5	CASSEGTGHVQETQYF	TGCGCCAGCAGTGAAGGGACGGGGCACGTCCAAGAGACCCAGTACTTC
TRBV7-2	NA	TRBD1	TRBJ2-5	CASRPLRTGGETQYF	TGTGCCAGCCGACCTTTAAGGACAGGGGGAGAGACCCAGTACTTC
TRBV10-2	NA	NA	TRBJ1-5	CASSEFGAPQPQHF	TGCGCCAGCAGTGAGTTCGGGGCGCCTCAGCCCCAGCATTTT